The T cell receptor (beta chain) described here comes from a study of neoadjuvant anti-PD-1 for oral cavity cancer. Sequencing used immunoSEQ multiplex PCR; TCRdb keeps in-frame clones, though not all of them. This table holds about 72,000 clones, around 80% found once. This CDR3 region has 13 residues. V dropped 2 bases and J dropped 3 bases, with 8 bases sitting between them. Per the germline V gene, CDR1 is SGDLS and CDR2 is YYNGEE. Specimen: PBMCs, collected before nivolumab (anti-PD-1) treatment. The chain combines TRBV9 with TRBJ2-5; D not resolved. This clonotype was obtained from a person aged 35 to 85 with oral cavity squamous cell carcinoma. This chain's CDR3 is CASSVQPEETQYF. The CDR3 DNA is TGTGCCAGCAGCGTCCAGCCAGAAGAGACCCAGTACTTC.